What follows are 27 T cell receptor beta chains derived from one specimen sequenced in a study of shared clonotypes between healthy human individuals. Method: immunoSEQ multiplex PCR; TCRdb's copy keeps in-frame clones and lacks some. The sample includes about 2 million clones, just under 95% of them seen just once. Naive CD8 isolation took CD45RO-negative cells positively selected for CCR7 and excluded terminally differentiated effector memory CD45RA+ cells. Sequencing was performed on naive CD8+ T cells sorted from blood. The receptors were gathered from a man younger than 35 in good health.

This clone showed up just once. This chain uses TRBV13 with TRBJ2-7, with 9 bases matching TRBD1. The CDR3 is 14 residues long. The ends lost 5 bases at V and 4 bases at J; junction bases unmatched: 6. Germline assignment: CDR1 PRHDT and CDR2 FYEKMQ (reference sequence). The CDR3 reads CASSQGTGNYEQYF. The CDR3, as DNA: TGTGCCAGCAGCCAAGGGACAGGGAATTACGAGCAGTACTTC.

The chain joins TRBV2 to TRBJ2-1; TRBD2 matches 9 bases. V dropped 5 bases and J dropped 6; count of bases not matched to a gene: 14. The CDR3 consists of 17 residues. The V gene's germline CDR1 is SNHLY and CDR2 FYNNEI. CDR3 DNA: TGTGCCAGCAGTACCCCGACTAGCGGTCCTCATGGCAATGAGCAGTTCTTC. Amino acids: CASSTPTSGPHGNEQFF. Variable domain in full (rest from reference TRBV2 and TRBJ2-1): EPEVTQTPSHQVTQMGQEVILRCVPISNHLYFYWYRQILGQKVEFLVSFYNNEISEKSEIFDDQFSVERPDGSNFTLKIRSTKLEDSAMYFCASSTPTSGPHGNEQFFGPGTRLTVL.

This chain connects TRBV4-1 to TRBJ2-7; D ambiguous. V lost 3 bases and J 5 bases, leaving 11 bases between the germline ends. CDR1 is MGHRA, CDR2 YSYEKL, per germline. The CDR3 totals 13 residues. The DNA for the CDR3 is TGCGCCAGCAGCCACCCTTCCAGTGACGAGCAGTACTTC. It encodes CASSHPSSDEQYF.

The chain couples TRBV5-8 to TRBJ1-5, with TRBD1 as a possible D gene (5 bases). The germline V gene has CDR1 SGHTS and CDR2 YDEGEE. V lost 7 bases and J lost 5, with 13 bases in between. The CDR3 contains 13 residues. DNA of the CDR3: TGTGCCAGCCCCTCCGGGGGTTATCAGCCCCAGCATTTT. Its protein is CASPSGGYQPQHF.

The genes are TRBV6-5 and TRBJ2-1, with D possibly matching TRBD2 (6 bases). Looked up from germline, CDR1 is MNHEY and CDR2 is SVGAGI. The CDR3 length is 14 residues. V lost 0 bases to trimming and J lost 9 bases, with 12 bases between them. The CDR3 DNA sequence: TGTGCCAGCAGTTACTCGGGCGGGATGGGTGAGCAGTTCTTC. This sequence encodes CASSYSGGMGEQFF.

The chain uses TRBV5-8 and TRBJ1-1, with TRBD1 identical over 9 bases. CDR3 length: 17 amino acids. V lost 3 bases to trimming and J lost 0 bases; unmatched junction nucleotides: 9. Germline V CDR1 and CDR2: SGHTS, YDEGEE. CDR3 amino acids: CASSSGTGFTVNTEAFF. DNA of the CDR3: TGTGCCAGCAGCTCCGGGACAGGGTTTACCGTGAACACTGAAGCTTTCTTT.

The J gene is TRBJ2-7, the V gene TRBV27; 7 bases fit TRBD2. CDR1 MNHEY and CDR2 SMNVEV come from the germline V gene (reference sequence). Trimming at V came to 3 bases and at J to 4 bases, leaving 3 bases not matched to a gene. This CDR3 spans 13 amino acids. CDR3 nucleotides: TGTGCCAGCAGTTTCGGGGGGAAGTACGAGCAGTACTTC. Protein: CASSFGGKYEQYF.

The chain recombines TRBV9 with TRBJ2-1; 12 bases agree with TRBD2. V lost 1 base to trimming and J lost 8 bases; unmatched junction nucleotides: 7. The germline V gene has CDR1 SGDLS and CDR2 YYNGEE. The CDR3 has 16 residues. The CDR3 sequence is CASSVPTSGGWDEQFF. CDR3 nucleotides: TGTGCCAGCAGCGTACCGACTAGCGGGGGTTGGGATGAGCAGTTCTTC.

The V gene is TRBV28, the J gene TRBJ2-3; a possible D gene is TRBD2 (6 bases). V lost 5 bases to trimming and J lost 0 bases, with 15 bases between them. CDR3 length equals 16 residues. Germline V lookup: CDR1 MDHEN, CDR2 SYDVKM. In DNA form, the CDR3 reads TGTGCCAGCAGTCCGCTGGAGGGGCGTAGCACAGATACGCAGTATTTT. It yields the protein CASSPLEGRSTDTQYF.

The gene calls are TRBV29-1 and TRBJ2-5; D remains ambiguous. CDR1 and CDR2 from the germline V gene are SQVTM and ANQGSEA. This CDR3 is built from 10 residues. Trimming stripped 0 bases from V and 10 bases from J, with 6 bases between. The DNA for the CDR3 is TGCAGCGTTGAAGATCTTGGCCAGTACTTC. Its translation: CSVEDLGQYF.

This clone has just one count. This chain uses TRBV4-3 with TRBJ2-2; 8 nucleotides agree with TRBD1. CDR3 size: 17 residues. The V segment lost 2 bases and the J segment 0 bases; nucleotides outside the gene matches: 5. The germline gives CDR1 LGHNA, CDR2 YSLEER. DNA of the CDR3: TGCGCCAGCAGCCAACTGTGGACAGGGCCGAACACCGGGGAGCTGTTTTTT. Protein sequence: CASSQLWTGPNTGELFF.

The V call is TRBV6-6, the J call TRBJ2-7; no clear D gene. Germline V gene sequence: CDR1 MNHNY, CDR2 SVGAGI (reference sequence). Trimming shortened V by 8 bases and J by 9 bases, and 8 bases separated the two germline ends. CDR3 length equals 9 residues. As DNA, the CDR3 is TGTGCCAGCCTTCTGTGGCAGTACTTC. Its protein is CASLLWQYF.

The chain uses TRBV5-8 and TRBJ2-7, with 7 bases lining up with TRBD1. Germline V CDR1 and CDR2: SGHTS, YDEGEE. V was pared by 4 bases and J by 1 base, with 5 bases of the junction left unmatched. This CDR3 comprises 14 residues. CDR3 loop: CASSTGQLSYEQYF. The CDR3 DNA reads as TGTGCCAGCAGCACGGGACAGCTATCCTACGAGCAGTACTTC.

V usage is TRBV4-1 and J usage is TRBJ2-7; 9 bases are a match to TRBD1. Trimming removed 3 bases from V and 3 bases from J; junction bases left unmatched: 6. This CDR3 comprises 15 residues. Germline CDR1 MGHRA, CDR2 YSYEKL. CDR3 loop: CASSHPGQGFYEQYF. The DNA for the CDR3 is TGCGCCAGCAGCCATCCGGGACAGGGTTTCTACGAGCAGTACTTC.

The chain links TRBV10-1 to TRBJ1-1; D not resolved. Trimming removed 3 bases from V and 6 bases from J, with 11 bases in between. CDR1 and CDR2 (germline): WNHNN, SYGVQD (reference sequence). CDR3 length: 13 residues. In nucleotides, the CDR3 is TGCGCCAGCAGTGAATCCCCCCTGGCTGAAGCTTTCTTT. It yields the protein CASSESPLAEAFF.

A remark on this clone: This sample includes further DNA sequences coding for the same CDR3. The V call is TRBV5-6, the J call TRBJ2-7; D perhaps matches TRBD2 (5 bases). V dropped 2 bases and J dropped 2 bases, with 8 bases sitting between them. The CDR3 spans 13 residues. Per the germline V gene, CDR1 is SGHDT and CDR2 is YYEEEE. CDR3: CASSFPGAYEQYF. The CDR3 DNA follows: TGTGCCAGCAGCTTCCCCGGGGCCTACGAGCAGTACTTC.

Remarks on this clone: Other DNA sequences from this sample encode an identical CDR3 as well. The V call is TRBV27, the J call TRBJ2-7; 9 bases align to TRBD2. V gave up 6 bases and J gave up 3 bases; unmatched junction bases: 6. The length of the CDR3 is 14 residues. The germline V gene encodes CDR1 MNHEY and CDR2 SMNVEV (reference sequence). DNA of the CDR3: TGTGCCAGCAGGGCCGGGACTAGCAGCTACGAGCAGTACTTC. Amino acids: CASRAGTSSYEQYF.

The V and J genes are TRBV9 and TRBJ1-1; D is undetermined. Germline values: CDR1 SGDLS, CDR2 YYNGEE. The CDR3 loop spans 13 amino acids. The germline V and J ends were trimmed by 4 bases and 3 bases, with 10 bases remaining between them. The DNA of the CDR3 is TGTGCCAGCAGCATCGACACCTACACTGAAGCTTTCTTT. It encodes CASSIDTYTEAFF.

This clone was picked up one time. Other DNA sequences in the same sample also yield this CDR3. CDR3 amino acids: CASSYSGTGELFF. The DNA of the CDR3 is TGTGCCAGCAGTTACTCAGGCACCGGGGAGCTGTTTTTT. The rearrangement joins TRBV6-5 to TRBJ2-2; D gene uncertain. The germline CDR1 and CDR2 sequences are MNHEY and SVGAGI. The CDR3 is 13 amino acids. V was shortened by 0 bases and J by 4 bases, with 3 bases between the two germline ends.

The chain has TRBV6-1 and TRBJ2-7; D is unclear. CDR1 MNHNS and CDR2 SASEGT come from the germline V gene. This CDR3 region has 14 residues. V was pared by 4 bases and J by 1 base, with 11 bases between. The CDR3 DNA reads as TGTGCCAGCAGTGTTGAAGGATATTCCTACGAGCAGTACTTC. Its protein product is CASSVEGYSYEQYF.

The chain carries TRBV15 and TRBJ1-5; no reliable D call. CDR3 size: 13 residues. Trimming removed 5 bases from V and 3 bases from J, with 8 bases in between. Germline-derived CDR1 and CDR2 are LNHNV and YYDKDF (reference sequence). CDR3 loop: CATSRLYNQPQHF. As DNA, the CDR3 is TGTGCCACCAGCCGCCTATACAATCAGCCCCAGCATTTT.

CDR3 bases: TGTGCCAGCATCGGGTTAGGGACGGATGAAGCTTTCTTT. As protein: CASIGLGTDEAFF. The V gene is TRBV2, the J gene TRBJ1-1; D is possibly TRBD1 (5 bases). V lost 7 bases and J lost 7, with 16 bases in between. CDR3 size: 13 residues. Per germline, CDR1 SNHLY and CDR2 FYNNEI.

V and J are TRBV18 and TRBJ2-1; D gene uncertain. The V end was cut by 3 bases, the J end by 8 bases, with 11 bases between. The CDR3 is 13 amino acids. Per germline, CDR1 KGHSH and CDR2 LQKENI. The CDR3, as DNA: TGTGCCAGCTCACCCAATGGCGGCGATGAGCAGTTCTTC. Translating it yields CASSPNGGDEQFF. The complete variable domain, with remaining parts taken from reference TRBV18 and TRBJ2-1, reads NAGVMQNPRHLVRRRGQEARLRCSPMKGHSHVYWYRQLPEEGLKFMVYLQKENIIDESGMPKERFSAEFPKEGPSILRIQQVVRGDSAAYFCASSPNGGDEQFFGPGTRLTVL.

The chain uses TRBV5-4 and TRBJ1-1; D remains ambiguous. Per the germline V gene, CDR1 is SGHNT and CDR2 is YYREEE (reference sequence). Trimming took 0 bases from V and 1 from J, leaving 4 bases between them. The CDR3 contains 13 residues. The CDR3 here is CASSLDWNTEAFF. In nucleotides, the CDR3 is TGTGCCAGCAGCTTGGACTGGAACACTGAAGCTTTCTTT.

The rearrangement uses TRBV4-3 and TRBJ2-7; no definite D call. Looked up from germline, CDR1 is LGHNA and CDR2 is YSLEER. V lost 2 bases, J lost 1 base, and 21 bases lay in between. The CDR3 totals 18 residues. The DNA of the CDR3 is TGCGCCAGCAGCCAAAGTTCCTCCCCGGCCCTTACTTCCTACGAGCAGTACTTC. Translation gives CASSQSSSPALTSYEQYF.

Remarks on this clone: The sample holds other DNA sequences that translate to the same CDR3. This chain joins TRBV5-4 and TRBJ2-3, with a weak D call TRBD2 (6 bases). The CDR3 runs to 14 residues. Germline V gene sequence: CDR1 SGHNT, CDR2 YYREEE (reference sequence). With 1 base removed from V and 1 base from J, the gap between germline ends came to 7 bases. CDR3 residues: CASSLPGGTDTQYF. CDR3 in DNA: TGTGCCAGCAGCTTGCCGGGAGGCACAGATACGCAGTATTTT.

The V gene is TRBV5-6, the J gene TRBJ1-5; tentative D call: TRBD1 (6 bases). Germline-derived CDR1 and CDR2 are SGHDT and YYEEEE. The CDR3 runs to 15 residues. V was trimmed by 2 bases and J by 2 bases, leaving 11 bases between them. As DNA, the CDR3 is TGTGCCAGCAGCTTTTGGGGGGCGGGCAATCAGCCCCAGCATTTT. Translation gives CASSFWGAGNQPQHF. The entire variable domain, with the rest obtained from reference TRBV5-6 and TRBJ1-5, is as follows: DAGVTQSPTHLIKTRGQQVTLRCSPKSGHDTVSWYQQALGQGPQFIFQYYEEEERQRGNFPDRFSGHQFPNYSSELNVNALLLGDSALYLCASSFWGAGNQPQHFGDGTRLSIL.